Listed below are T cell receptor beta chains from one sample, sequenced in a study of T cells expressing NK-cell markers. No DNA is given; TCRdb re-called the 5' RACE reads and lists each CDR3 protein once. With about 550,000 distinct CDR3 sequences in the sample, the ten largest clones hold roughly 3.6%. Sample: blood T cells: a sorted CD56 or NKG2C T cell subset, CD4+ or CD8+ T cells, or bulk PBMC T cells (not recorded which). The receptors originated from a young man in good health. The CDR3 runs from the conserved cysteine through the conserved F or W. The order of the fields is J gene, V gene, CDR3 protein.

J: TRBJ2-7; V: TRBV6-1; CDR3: CASSPRTGWAQYF
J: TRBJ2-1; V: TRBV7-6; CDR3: CASSLKRTGPDPYNEQFF
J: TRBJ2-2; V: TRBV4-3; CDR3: CASSQDHREGTGELFF
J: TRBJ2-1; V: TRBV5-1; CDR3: CASSLRTLGTGGSNEQFF
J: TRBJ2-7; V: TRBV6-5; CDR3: CASSYSAGPLYEQYF
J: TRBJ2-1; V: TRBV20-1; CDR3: CSAGDAGVSHEQFF
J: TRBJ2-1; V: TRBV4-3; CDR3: CASSPDRAGQGFF
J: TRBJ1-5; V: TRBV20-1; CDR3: CSAGTEYQPQHF
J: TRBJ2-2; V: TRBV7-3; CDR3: CASSLSGGANTGELFF
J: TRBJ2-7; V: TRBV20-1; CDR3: CSAKMVTGSYEQYF
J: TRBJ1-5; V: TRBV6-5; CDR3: CASSYSNRGLSQPQHF
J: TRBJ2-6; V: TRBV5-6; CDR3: CASSLAGDRGLLSGANVLTF
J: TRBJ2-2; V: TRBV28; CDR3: CASLSRGQGNTGELFF
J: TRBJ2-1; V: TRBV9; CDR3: CASSVLGTSGISYNEQFF
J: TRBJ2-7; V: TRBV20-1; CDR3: CSARPSDREPYEQYF